Below are 32 T cell receptor beta chains sequenced from a single sample in a study of CD8 T cells in ankylosing spondylitis. Study results and limitations: Roughly eight highly homologous variants made up a TCR beta motif that seemed to typify ankylosing spondylitis blood.

TCRdb passed the 5' RACE reads through MiXCR, listing each CDR3 protein once. The data show fewer than 650,000 distinct CDR3 sequences, roughly 12% seen once. Antigens for these TCRs are unknown. Sequencing was carried out using blood, either unsorted or a sorted T cell fraction (not recorded which). The receptors originated from a male donor with ankylosing spondylitis.

The gene calls are TRBV5-1 and TRBJ2-7; possible D gene TRBD1, 6 bases. V was pared by 4 bases and J by 5 bases, with 10 bases between. CDR1 and CDR2 from the germline V gene are SGHRS and YFSETQ. This CDR3 region has 12 residues. CDR3 DNA sequence: TGCGCCAGCAGCGGGGACATCCACGAGCAGTACTTC. This codes for CASSGDIHEQYF. Complete variable domain (other parts from reference TRBV5-1 and TRBJ2-7): KAGVTQTPRYLIKTRGQQVTLSCSPISGHRSVSWYQQTPGQGLQFLFEYFSETQRNKGNFPGRFSGRQFSNSRSEMNVSTLELGDSALYLCASSGDIHEQYFGPGTRLTVT.

The rearrangement uses TRBV5-5 and TRBJ1-1, with D unresolved. The CDR3 contains 15 residues. Germline CDR1 is SGHKS and CDR2 is YYEKEE (reference sequence). V lost 0 bases and J 5 bases, leaving 14 bases between the germline ends. The CDR3 nucleotides read TGTGCCAGCAGCTTGGTACCCGGGGAGGATACTGAAGCTTTCTTT. Translating gives CASSLVPGEDTEAFF.

This clonotype turned up a few times. The genes are TRBV2 and TRBJ2-3, with D possibly matching TRBD2 (6 bases). CDR3 length equals 14 residues. Germline loops: CDR1 SNHLY, CDR2 FYNNEI. V gave up 4 bases and J gave up 6 bases, with 14 bases separating them. The CDR3 sequence: CASSGSGRRDTQYF. DNA of the CDR3: TGTGCCAGCAGTGGAAGTGGGAGGCGGGATACGCAGTATTTT.

This clonotype was detected ten times or more. This sequence joins TRBV5-5 and TRBJ2-1; D is undetermined. The CDR3 loop spans 11 amino acids. V was cut by 3 bases and J by 10 bases, with 8 bases left in between. Germline-derived CDR1 and CDR2 are SGHKS and YYEKEE (reference sequence). CDR3 nucleotides: TGTGCCAGCAGCTCCATACGGGAGCAGTTCTTC. Its protein is CASSSIREQFF. Looking up the rest from reference TRBV5-5 and TRBJ2-1 gives the full variable domain: DAGVTQSPTHLIKTRGQQVTLRCSPISGHKSVSWYQQVLGQGPQFIFQYYEKEERGRGNFPDRFSARQFPNYSSELNVNALLLGDSALYLCASSSIREQFFGPGTRLTVL.

This clonotype was counted between two and nine times. V is TRBV24-1 and J is TRBJ2-1; D call uncertain. The CDR3 extends over 16 amino acids. The germline V gene encodes CDR1 KGHDR and CDR2 SFDVKD. V was pared by 1 base and J by 4 bases, with 13 bases between. CDR3 bases: TGTGCCACCAGTGATTTCAGAGCGACTTCATACAATGAGCAGTTCTTC. Its translation: CATSDFRATSYNEQFF.

The rearrangement uses TRBV7-9 and TRBJ2-1; D is unresolved. Deletions cut 5 bases from V and 12 bases from J, with 14 bases between. Germline-derived CDR1 and CDR2 are SEHNR and FQNEAQ (reference sequence). The CDR3 runs to 12 residues. CDR3 protein: CASSPLLSGQFF. The CDR3 bases are TGTGCCAGCAGCCCTCTCTTGTCAGGGCAGTTCTTC.

This chain connects TRBV24-1 to TRBJ2-2, with TRBD1 matching 10 bases. The CDR3 spans 17 residues. With 5 bases clipped from V and 6 bases from J, the junction kept 11 bases outside the gene matches. Germline CDR1 is KGHDR and CDR2 is SFDVKD. CDR3 sequence reads: CATSGMGDRGSPGELFF. The CDR3 nucleotides read TGTGCCACCAGTGGTATGGGGGACAGGGGTTCTCCCGGGGAGCTGTTTTTT.

Many counts were recorded for this clonotype. The chain joins TRBV24-1 to TRBJ1-5; TRBD1 matches 7 bases. CDR3 length: 16 residues. The J segment lost 6 bases and the V segment lost 2 bases, leaving 9 bases of the junction unmatched. Per the germline V gene, CDR1 is KGHDR and CDR2 is SFDVKD. The DNA for the CDR3 is TGTGCCACCAGTGATTCGTCAGGGGGAGGGGGTCAGCCCCAGCATTTT. This gives the protein CATSDSSGGGGQPQHF.

This clonotype was counted at least ten times. CDR3 DNA sequence: TGCAGCGTTGGGGACTCTGGGGCCAACGTCCTGACTTTC. This translates into CSVGDSGANVLTF. The genes are TRBV29-1 and TRBJ2-6; no clear D. The CDR3 runs 13 residues. V lost 4 bases, J lost 0 bases, and 4 bases lay in between. Germline values: CDR1 SQVTM, CDR2 ANQGSEA.

This clonotype came up a few times. This chain links TRBV6-5 with TRBJ1-1; unclear D gene. V was clipped by 0 bases and J by 9 bases, with 5 bases between them. The CDR3 contains 11 residues. Germline V gene lookup returns CDR1 MNHEY and CDR2 SVGAGI. This chain's CDR3 is CASSYSGKAFF. For the CDR3, the DNA is TGTGCCAGCAGTTACTCGGGGAAAGCTTTCTTT.

The sample holds a few counts of this clonotype. V gene TRBV20-1 combines with J gene TRBJ2-1; TRBD2 agrees at 9 bases. CDR1 DFQATT and CDR2 SNEGSKA come from the germline V gene (reference sequence). The length of the CDR3 is 13 residues. Losses at the gene ends were 6 bases for V and 7 bases for J; bases not matched to a gene: 7. CDR3 DNA sequence: TGCAGTGCGGGGCTAGCGGGAACAAATGAGCAGTTCTTC. Its protein is CSAGLAGTNEQFF.

Only a few counts were recorded for this clonotype. J is TRBJ2-7 and V is TRBV7-2, with 9 bases matching TRBD2. Losses at the gene ends were 1 base for V and 2 bases for J; bases not matched to a gene: 9. The CDR3 is 17 amino acids. CDR1 is SGHTA, CDR2 FQGNSA, per germline. CDR3 protein: CASSLGWASGAPYEQYV. The CDR3, as DNA: TGTGCCAGCAGCTTAGGATGGGCTAGCGGGGCACCCTACGAGCAGTACGTC.

J is TRBJ2-1 and V is TRBV20-1; 7 nucleotides match TRBD1. The trim removed 6 bases at V and 3 bases at J, leaving 11 bases unmatched. Germline V lookup: CDR1 DFQATT, CDR2 SNEGSKA (reference sequence). This CDR3 has 15 residues. As DNA, the CDR3 is TGCAGTGCCCCCCACCGGGACAGAGGCTACAATGAGCAGTTCTTC. This codes for CSAPHRDRGYNEQFF.

V is TRBV5-4 and J is TRBJ2-5; possibly TRBD2 for D (5 bases). The germline CDR1 and CDR2 sequences are SGHNT and YYREEE (reference sequence). With 0 bases removed from V and 4 bases from J, the gap between germline ends came to 13 bases. CDR3 length: 15 amino acids. CDR3 loop: CASSLASEGPETQYF. The CDR3 bases are TGTGCCAGCAGCTTGGCCAGCGAGGGTCCAGAGACCCAGTACTTC.

V is TRBV27 and J is TRBJ2-4; either TRBD1 or TRBD2 may supply D (5 bases each). Trimming removed 5 bases at V and 2 bases at J, with 13 bases between. This CDR3 is built from 15 residues. The germline V gene encodes CDR1 MNHEY and CDR2 SMNVEV (reference sequence). Here the CDR3 DNA reads TGTGCCAGCAGTACACCAGGGACGACCAAAAACATTCAGTACTTC. This sequence encodes CASSTPGTTKNIQYF.

CDR3 region: CASSFVGSGTYEQYF. For the CDR3, the DNA is TGTGCCAGCAGTTTTGTGGGTAGCGGGACATACGAGCAGTACTTC. The chain combines TRBV27 with TRBJ2-7, with TRBD2 matching over 8 bases. Germline assignment: CDR1 MNHEY and CDR2 SMNVEV (reference sequence). CDR3 length: 15 amino acids. Losses at the gene ends were 3 bases for V and 4 bases for J; bases not matched to a gene: 8.

V gene TRBV6-1 combines with J gene TRBJ2-7, with TRBD1 matching over 9 bases. The CDR3 length is 16 residues. The germline V gene encodes CDR1 MNHNS and CDR2 SASEGT. The junction had 13 bases not matched to a gene; V was cut back by 3 bases and J by 7 bases. The CDR3 loop is CASSDFGQGPKEEQYF. The CDR3 DNA sequence: TGTGCCAGCAGTGACTTCGGACAGGGGCCTAAGGAGGAGCAGTACTTC.

The rearrangement joins TRBV5-1 to TRBJ2-5; tentative D call: TRBD1 (6 bases). CDR1 and CDR2 from the germline V gene are SGHRS and YFSETQ. The CDR3 covers 12 residues. CDR3 DNA: TGCCCAGAGTTGGGGGCGCGAGAGACCCAGTACTTC. Translation: CPELGARETQYF.

This clonotype has ten or more counts. The rearrangement links TRBV12-3 or TRBV12-4 to TRBJ1-2; 8 bases map to TRBD1. The CDR3 consists of 16 residues. V trimming: 4 bases; J trimming: 4 bases; junction bases outside the gene matches: 11. CDR3: CASSYTQGVGAYGYTF. The CDR3 nucleotides are TGTGCCAGCAGTTACACACAGGGGGTCGGCGCCTATGGCTACACCTTC.

This clonotype appeared a few times. The chain links TRBV29-1 to TRBJ2-3, with D maybe TRBD1 (5 bases). Germline V CDR1 and CDR2: SQVTM, ANQGSEA. This CDR3 has 13 residues. The V gene lost 6 bases and the J gene lost 3 bases, with 13 bases spanning the gap. In DNA form, the CDR3 reads TGCAGCGTCGCCCCCGGACAAACAGATACGCAGTATTTT. This codes for CSVAPGQTDTQYF.

J is TRBJ1-1 and V is TRBV7-2; perhaps TRBD1 as D (5 bases). Germline CDR1 reads SGHTA; CDR2 reads FQGNSA. Trimming left V 1 base short and J 6 bases short, with 12 bases between. The CDR3 is made up of 14 amino acids. CDR3 amino acids: CASSLERGSPEAFF. The CDR3 nucleotides read TGTGCCAGCAGCTTAGAGCGGGGGAGCCCTGAAGCTTTCTTT.

The CDR3 DNA is TGCAGTGCTAGAGTGGGCAGGAAGAACACTGAAGCTTTCTTT. As protein: CSARVGRKNTEAFF. The rearrangement uses TRBV20-1 and TRBJ1-1; D not certain. The V gene's germline CDR1 is DFQATT and CDR2 SNEGSKA (reference sequence). The CDR3 runs to 14 residues. V lost 1 base and J lost 1, with 10 bases in between.

This clonotype was seen repeatedly, ten times or more. This chain links TRBV5-1 with TRBJ2-2; D not certain. Trimming left V 4 bases short and J 4 bases short, with 14 bases between. The CDR3 is 15 residues long. Germline loops: CDR1 SGHRS, CDR2 YFSETQ. The CDR3 here is CASSRTDGTTGELFF. As DNA, the CDR3 is TGCGCCAGCAGCCGCACGGACGGAACCACCGGGGAGCTGTTTTTT.

This clonotype was seen at least ten times. V and J are TRBV4-1 and TRBJ2-3; 8 bases are a match to TRBD2. Germline-derived CDR1 and CDR2 are MGHRA and YSYEKL. Trimming took 8 bases from V and 1 from J; bases not matched to a gene: 8. The CDR3 totals 15 residues. The CDR3 nucleotides are TGCGCCAGCGGCATAGCGGGAAGAGGCACAGATACGCAGTATTTT. It translates to CASGIAGRGTDTQYF.

This clonotype was found many times. The chain employs TRBV4-2 and TRBJ2-6; D ambiguous. The CDR3 contains 16 residues. CDR1 is LGHNA, CDR2 YNFKEQ, per germline. Trimming pared 0 bases from V and 0 bases from J, leaving 6 bases between. The CDR3 nucleotides read TGTGCCAGCAGCCAAGATATCAGCTCTGGGGCCAACGTCCTGACTTTC. Translation: CASSQDISSGANVLTF.

V is TRBV7-9 and J is TRBJ1-1, with D perhaps TRBD1 (5 bases). The germline gives CDR1 SEHNR, CDR2 FQNEAQ (reference sequence). Trimming pared 5 bases from V and 0 bases from J, leaving 19 bases between. This CDR3 spans 17 amino acids. The CDR3 is CASSTGTWTNMNTEAFF. The CDR3, as DNA: TGTGCCAGCAGCACCGGGACCTGGACTAATATGAACACTGAAGCTTTCTTT.

The gene calls are TRBV5-1 and TRBJ2-6, with D hard to call. V lost 0 bases, J lost 6 bases, and 7 bases lay in between. Germline loops: CDR1 SGHRS, CDR2 YFSETQ. The CDR3 loop spans 14 amino acids. Here the CDR3 reads CASSLETPANVLTF. For the CDR3, the DNA is TGCGCCAGCAGCTTGGAGACCCCGGCCAACGTCCTGACTTTC.

The chain couples TRBV11-2 to TRBJ2-5; 8 bases map to TRBD2. Germline V gives CDR1 SGHAT, CDR2 FQNNGV. V shed 5 bases, J shed 5 bases, and the junction held 13 bases outside the gene matches. The CDR3 sequence is 16 residues long. The CDR3 reads CASSTGLAQGGETQYF. The CDR3 coding sequence is TGTGCCAGCAGCACCGGACTAGCCCAAGGGGGGGAGACCCAGTACTTC.

The table lists this clonotype with a few counts. This chain connects TRBV9 to TRBJ2-2; possible D gene TRBD2, 5 bases. The length of the CDR3 is 17 residues. Germline V gene lookup returns CDR1 SGDLS and CDR2 YYNGEE. V shed 0 bases and J shed 4 bases, with 16 bases lying between them. The CDR3 DNA follows: TGTGCCAGCAGCGTAGGGACTGGCGCACTCATCACCGGGGAGCTGTTTTTT. Its protein product is CASSVGTGALITGELFF.

The V call is TRBV5-1, the J call TRBJ1-2; the D gene is possibly TRBD1 (5 bases). Germline lookup yields CDR1 SGHRS and CDR2 YFSETQ. Deletions cut 0 bases from V and 8 bases from J, with 14 bases between. This CDR3 has 14 amino acids. For the CDR3, the DNA is TGCGCCAGCAGCTTGGAAAGGGGTTCCCTAGGCTACACCTTC. This gives the protein CASSLERGSLGYTF.

This clonotype was detected many times. This chain connects TRBV24-1 to TRBJ2-1, with TRBD1 matching 9 bases. Germline values: CDR1 KGHDR, CDR2 SFDVKD. V shed 7 bases and J 2 bases; nucleotides not matched to a gene: 2. The CDR3 contains 14 residues. The CDR3 region is CATRGQGTYNEQFF. The CDR3, as DNA: TGTGCCACCAGGGGACAGGGAACCTACAATGAGCAGTTCTTC.

This clonotype was seen a handful of times. V gene TRBV30 combines with J gene TRBJ2-7; TRBD2 might be the D (6 bases). The V gene's germline CDR1 is GTSNPN and CDR2 SVGIG (reference sequence). This CDR3 has 15 amino acids. V was cut by 3 bases and J by 5 bases, with 20 bases left in between. This chain's CDR3 is CAWRDKWRAKDEQYF. DNA for the CDR3: TGTGCCTGGAGGGACAAATGGAGGGCAAAAGACGAGCAGTACTTC.